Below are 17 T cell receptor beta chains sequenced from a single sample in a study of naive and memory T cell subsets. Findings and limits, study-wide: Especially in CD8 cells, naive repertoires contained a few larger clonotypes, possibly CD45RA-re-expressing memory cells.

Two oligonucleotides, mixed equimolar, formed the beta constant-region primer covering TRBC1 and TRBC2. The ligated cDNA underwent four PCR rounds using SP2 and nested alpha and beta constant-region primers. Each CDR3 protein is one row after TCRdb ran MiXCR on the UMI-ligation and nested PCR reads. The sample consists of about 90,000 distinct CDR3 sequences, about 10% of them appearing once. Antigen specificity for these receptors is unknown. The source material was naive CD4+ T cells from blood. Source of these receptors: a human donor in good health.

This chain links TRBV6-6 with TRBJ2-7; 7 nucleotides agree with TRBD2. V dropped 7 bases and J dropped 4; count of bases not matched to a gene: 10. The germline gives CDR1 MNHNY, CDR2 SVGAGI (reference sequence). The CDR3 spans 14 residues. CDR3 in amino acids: CASTPELAVYEQYF. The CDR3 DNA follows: TGTGCCAGCACTCCGGAGCTAGCGGTGTACGAGCAGTACTTC.

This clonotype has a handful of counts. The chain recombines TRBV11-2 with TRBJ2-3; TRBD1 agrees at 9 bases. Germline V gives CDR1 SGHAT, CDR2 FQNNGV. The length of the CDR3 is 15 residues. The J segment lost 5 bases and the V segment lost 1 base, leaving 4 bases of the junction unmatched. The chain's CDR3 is CASSLGGQGGDTQYF. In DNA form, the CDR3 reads TGTGCCAGCAGCTTAGGGGGACAGGGTGGAGATACGCAGTATTTT.

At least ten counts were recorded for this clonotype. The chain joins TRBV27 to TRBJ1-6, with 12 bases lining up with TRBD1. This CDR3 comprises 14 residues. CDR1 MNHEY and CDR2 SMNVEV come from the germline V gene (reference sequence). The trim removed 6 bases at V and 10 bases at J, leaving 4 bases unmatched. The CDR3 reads CASSSGTGGSPLHF. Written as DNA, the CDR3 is TGTGCCAGCAGCTCCGGGACAGGGGGCTCACCCCTCCACTTT.

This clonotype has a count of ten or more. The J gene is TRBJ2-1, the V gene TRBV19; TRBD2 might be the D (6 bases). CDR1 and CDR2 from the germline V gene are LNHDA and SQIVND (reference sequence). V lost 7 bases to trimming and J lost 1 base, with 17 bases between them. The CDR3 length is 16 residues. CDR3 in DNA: TGTGCCAGTACTCCTGGAGGGAGCTTTTCCTACAATGAGCAGTTCTTC. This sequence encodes CASTPGGSFSYNEQFF. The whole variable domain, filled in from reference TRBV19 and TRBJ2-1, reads DGGITQSPKYLFRKEGQNVTLSCEQNLNHDAMYWYRQDPGQGLRLIYYSQIVNDFQKGDIAEGYSVSREKKESFPLTVTSAQKNPTAFYLCASTPGGSFSYNEQFFGPGTRLTVL.

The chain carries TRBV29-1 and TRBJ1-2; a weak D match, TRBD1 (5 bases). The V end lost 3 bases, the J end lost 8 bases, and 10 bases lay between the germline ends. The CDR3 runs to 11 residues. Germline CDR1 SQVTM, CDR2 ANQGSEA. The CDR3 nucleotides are TGCAGCGTTGACAGGGCTCGGGGCTACACCTTC. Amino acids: CSVDRARGYTF.

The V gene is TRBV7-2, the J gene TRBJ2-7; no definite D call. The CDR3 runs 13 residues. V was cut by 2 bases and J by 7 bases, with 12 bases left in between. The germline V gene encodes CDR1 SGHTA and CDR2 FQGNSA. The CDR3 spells CASSLLVPLEQYF. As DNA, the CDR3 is TGTGCCAGCAGCTTATTGGTACCCTTGGAGCAGTACTTC.

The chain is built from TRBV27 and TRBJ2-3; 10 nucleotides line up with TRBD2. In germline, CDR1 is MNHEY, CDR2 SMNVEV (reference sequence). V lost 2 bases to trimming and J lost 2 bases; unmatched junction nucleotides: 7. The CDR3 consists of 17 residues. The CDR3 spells CASSLQWTSGLTDTQYF. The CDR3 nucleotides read TGTGCCAGCAGTTTACAGTGGACTAGCGGCCTCACAGATACGCAGTATTTT.

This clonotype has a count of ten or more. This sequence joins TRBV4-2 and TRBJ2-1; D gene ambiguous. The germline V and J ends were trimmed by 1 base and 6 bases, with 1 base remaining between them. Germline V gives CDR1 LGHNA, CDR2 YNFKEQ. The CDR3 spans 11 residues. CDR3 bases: TGTGCCAGCAGCCAAGTCAATGAGCAGTTCTTC. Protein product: CASSQVNEQFF.

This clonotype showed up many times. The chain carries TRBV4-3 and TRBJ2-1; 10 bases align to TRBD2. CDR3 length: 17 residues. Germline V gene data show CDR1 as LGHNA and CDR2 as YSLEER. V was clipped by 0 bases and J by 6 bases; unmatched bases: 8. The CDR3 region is CASSQDGSSGSRNEQFF. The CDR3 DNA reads TGCGCCAGCAGCCAAGACGGTTCTAGCGGGAGCCGCAATGAGCAGTTCTTC.

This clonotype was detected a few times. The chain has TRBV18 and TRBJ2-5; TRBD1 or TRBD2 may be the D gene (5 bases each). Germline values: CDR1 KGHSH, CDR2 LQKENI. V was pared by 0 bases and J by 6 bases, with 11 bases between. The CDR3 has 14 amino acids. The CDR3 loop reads CASSPPGTQKTQYF. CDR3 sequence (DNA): TGTGCCAGCTCACCACCGGGGACGCAGAAGACCCAGTACTTC.

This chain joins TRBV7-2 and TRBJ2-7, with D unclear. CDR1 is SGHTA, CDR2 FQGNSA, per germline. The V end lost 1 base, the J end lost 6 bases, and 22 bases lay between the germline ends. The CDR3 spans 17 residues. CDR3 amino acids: CASSLGNRARITGEQYF. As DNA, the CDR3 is TGTGCCAGCAGCTTAGGGAATAGGGCTCGGATAACGGGCGAGCAGTACTTC.

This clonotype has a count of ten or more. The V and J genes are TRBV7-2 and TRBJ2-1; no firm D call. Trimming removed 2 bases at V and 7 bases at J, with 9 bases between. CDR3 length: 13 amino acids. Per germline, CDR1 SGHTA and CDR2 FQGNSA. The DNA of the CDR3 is TGTGCCAGCAGCTTATCGCGTGGGAATGAGCAGTTCTTC. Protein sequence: CASSLSRGNEQFF.

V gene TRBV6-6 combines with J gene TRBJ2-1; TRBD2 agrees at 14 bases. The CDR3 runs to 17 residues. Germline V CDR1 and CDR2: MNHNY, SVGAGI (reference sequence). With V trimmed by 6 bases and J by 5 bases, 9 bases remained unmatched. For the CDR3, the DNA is TGTGCCAGCAGGACTAGCGGGGGGGCCGGGGTCAACAATGAGCAGTTCTTC. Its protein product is CASRTSGGAGVNNEQFF.

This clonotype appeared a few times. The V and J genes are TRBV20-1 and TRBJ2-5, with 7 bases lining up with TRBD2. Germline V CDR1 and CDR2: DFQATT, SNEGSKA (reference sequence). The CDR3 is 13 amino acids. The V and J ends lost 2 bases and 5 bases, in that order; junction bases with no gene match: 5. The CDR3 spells CSARYLAEETQYF. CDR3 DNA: TGCAGTGCTAGATACCTAGCGGAGGAGACCCAGTACTTC.

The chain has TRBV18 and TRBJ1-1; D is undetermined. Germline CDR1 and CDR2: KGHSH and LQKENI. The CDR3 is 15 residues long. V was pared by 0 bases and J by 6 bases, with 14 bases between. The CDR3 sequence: CASSPPAGPASEAFF. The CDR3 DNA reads TGTGCCAGCTCACCACCGGCGGGCCCGGCGTCTGAAGCTTTCTTT.

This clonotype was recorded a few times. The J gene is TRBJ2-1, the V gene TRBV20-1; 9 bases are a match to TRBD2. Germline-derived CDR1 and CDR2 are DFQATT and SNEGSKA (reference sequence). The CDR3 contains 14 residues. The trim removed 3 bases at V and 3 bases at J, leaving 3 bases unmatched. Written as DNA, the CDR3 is TGCAGTGCTAGGGCGGGAGGGCGCTACAATGAGCAGTTCTTC. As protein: CSARAGGRYNEQFF.

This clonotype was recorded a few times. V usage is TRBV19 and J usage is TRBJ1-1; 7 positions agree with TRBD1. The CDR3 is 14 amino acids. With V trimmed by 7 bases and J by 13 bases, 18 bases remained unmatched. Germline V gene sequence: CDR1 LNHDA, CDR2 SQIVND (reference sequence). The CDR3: CASIVTSTGSSVFF. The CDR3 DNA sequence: TGTGCCAGTATCGTTACCTCGACAGGGTCGAGTGTTTTCTTT.